One sample yielded the 32 T cell receptor beta chains listed below, sequenced in a study of post-analysis software for immune sequencing data. General study results and limits: Patients carried 5 or 6 TRBV segments more frequently than controls did, and TRBV5-6, TRBV5-1 and TRBV20-1 were among them.

No antigen has been assigned to these receptors. Built from TCR beta cDNA, the libraries had unique molecular identifiers in them. Via MiXCR, TCRdb re-called the PCR reads, giving one row per CDR3 protein. The profile covers some 690,000 distinct CDR3 sequences, with approximately 30% appearing a single time and more than 0.45% taken by the ten largest. Sequencing was done on a sample of blood. These receptors were obtained from a girl aged 5-17 years with multiple sclerosis.

The rearrangement links TRBV20-1 to TRBJ2-7; D possibly corresponds to TRBD2 (7 bases). The germline V and J ends were trimmed by 3 bases and 6 bases, with 12 bases remaining between them. This CDR3 contains 12 residues. Germline V CDR1 and CDR2: DFQATT, SNEGSKA (reference sequence). CDR3 amino acids: CSASGGAVEQYF. CDR3 DNA: TGCAGTGCTAGTGGGGGGGCAGTCGAGCAGTACTTC.

As DNA, the CDR3 is TGTGCCAGCAGACCGAGGGTGGCGGGAGGGGAGCAGTACTTC. Its translation is CASRPRVAGGEQYF. This chain uses TRBV11-2 with TRBJ2-7, with 9 bases lining up with TRBD2. CDR1 is SGHAT and CDR2 is FQNNGV in the germline V gene. J gave up 7 bases and V 6 bases, and 10 bases lay outside the gene matches. The CDR3 is 14 residues long. The whole variable domain, filled in from reference TRBV11-2 and TRBJ2-7, reads EAGVAQSPRYKIIEKRQSVAFWCNPISGHATLYWYQQILGQGPKLLIQFQNNGVVDDSQLPKDRFSAERLKGVDSTLKIQPAKLEDSAVYLCASRPRVAGGEQYFGPGTRLTVT.

This clonotype appeared a few times. The rearrangement links TRBV28 to TRBJ1-5; D uncertain. V lost 6 bases to trimming and J lost 7 bases, with 22 bases between them. This CDR3 comprises 16 residues. Germline CDR1 reads MDHEN; CDR2 reads SYDVKM. CDR3 sequence: CASSSLLDPSGQPQHF. The CDR3 DNA is TGTGCCAGCAGCAGTTTACTGGACCCCTCAGGCCAGCCCCAGCATTTT.

The V gene is TRBV20-1, the J gene TRBJ2-3, with D perhaps TRBD2 (5 bases). Germline V CDR1 and CDR2: DFQATT, SNEGSKA (reference sequence). This CDR3 has 18 amino acids. V lost 5 bases and J lost 0, with 24 bases in between. The CDR3 DNA reads TGCAGTGCTGCCCGGGGAACCTCACTAGATACTAGCACAGATACGCAGTATTTT. It encodes CSAARGTSLDTSTDTQYF.

The chain combines TRBV7-2 with TRBJ2-3, with D uncertain. The CDR3 sequence is 16 residues long. CDR1 and CDR2 (germline): SGHTA, FQGNSA. Trimming stripped 1 base from V and 0 bases from J, with 11 bases between. CDR3 sequence (DNA): TGTGCCAGCAGCTTAGAGCGCGGCCTTAGCACAGATACGCAGTATTTT. Translating gives CASSLERGLSTDTQYF.

This clonotype has a handful of counts. This chain links TRBV27 with TRBJ2-3; the D is unclear. Germline-derived CDR1 and CDR2 are MNHEY and SMNVEV (reference sequence). V shed 6 bases and J shed 6 bases, with 19 bases lying between them. CDR3 length equals 15 residues. In DNA form, the CDR3 reads TGTGCCAGCAGCGTACCTGCCCTTAGTGCCGATACGCAGTATTTT. Protein: CASSVPALSADTQYF.

The CDR3: CASSRPRTGFSNQPQHF. In DNA, the CDR3 is TGTGCCAGCAGCCGCCCACGTACAGGGTTCAGCAATCAGCCCCAGCATTTT. The V call is TRBV6-2 or TRBV6-3, the J call TRBJ1-5; D may be TRBD1 (6 bases). The germline V gene encodes CDR1 MNHEY and CDR2 SVGEGT. The CDR3 is 17 residues long. V lost 6 bases, J lost 1 base, and 19 bases lay in between.

J is TRBJ2-5 and V is TRBV7-2; tentative D call: TRBD2 (5 bases). V was trimmed by 4 bases and J by 11 bases, leaving 17 bases between them. The germline CDR1 and CDR2 sequences are SGHTA and FQGNSA. The CDR3 extends over 13 amino acids. The chain's CDR3 is CASSSGKGHEQYF. DNA of the CDR3: TGTGCCAGCAGCTCCGGGAAAGGGCATGAGCAGTACTTC.

The chain couples TRBV7-2 to TRBJ2-7; the match to TRBD2 covers 9 bases. Germline CDR1 is SGHTA and CDR2 is FQGNSA. V was pared by 1 base and J by 6 bases, with 16 bases of the junction left unmatched. The CDR3 spans 18 residues. As DNA, the CDR3 is TGTGCCAGCAGCTTAGGGATCGCATCGGGACTAGCAGGCCGCGAGCAGTACTTC. Its translation is CASSLGIASGLAGREQYF.

This clonotype was seen a handful of times. CDR3 nucleotides: TGTGCCAGCAGCTATACACCCGGGGACTACGAGCAGTACTTC. Its translation: CASSYTPGDYEQYF. This chain connects TRBV7-2 to TRBJ2-7; perhaps TRBD2 as D (5 bases). Germline V gene lookup returns CDR1 SGHTA and CDR2 FQGNSA. Between the trimmed V and J ends, which lost 4 bases and 3 bases, there was a span of 13 bases. The CDR3 loop spans 14 amino acids.

This clonotype was picked up a small number of times. The rearrangement uses TRBV27 and TRBJ1-5; D is possibly TRBD1 (6 bases). The CDR3 consists of 17 residues. V was pared by 4 bases and J by 2 bases, with 18 bases between. Germline CDR1 and CDR2: MNHEY and SMNVEV (reference sequence). CDR3 in amino acids: CASSSVGAGEGNQPQHF. Written as DNA, the CDR3 is TGTGCCAGCAGTTCCGTCGGGGCAGGGGAAGGCAATCAGCCCCAGCATTTT.

This clonotype was picked up a small number of times. The genes are TRBV9 and TRBJ2-3; 9 bases agree with TRBD2. The V and J ends lost 6 bases and 1 base, in that order; junction bases with no gene match: 9. Per germline, CDR1 SGDLS and CDR2 YYNGEE. The CDR3 is made up of 16 amino acids. CDR3 nucleotide sequence: TGTGCCAGCAAGGCGGGAGGGCCTGTTGGCACAGATACGCAGTATTTT. It specifies CASKAGGPVGTDTQYF.

The chain carries TRBV7-9 and TRBJ1-2; a weak D match, TRBD1 (5 bases). The germline V and J ends were trimmed by 5 bases and 4 bases, with 17 bases remaining between them. The germline CDR1 and CDR2 sequences are SEHNR and FQNEAQ (reference sequence). The CDR3 has 15 amino acids. The CDR3 DNA reads as TGTGCCAGCAGCCGACCGGGAGGGACCCTCTATGGCTACACCTTC. This translates into CASSRPGGTLYGYTF.

This clonotype was seen more than once but under ten times. This rearrangement joins TRBV29-1 to TRBJ1-1; perhaps TRBD1 as D (5 bases). V lost 7 bases and J 0 bases, leaving 15 bases between the germline ends. This CDR3 spans 14 amino acids. The germline gives CDR1 SQVTM, CDR2 ANQGSEA. CDR3 DNA: TGCAGCGCCGGAGGGGCAGGGATGAACACTGAAGCTTTCTTT. This translates into CSAGGAGMNTEAFF.

This clonotype was seen many times. This chain connects TRBV5-1 to TRBJ2-3; TRBD1 matches 8 bases. The trim removed 4 bases at V and 0 bases at J, leaving 7 bases unmatched. There are 16 residues in the CDR3. The germline gives CDR1 SGHRS, CDR2 YFSETQ. In DNA form, the CDR3 reads TGCGCCAGCAGCAAATCAGGGGGCGCAAGCACAGATACGCAGTATTTT. It codes for CASSKSGGASTDTQYF.

This clonotype was counted a few times. This rearrangement joins TRBV9 to TRBJ2-4, with 7 bases identical to TRBD1. The CDR3 covers 14 residues. V dropped 4 bases and J dropped 5; count of bases not matched to a gene: 6. The germline V gene encodes CDR1 SGDLS and CDR2 YYNGEE. The CDR3 region is CASSPRTGENIQYF. The DNA of the CDR3 is TGTGCCAGCAGCCCCCGAACAGGGGAAAACATTCAGTACTTC.

The chain has TRBV12-3 or TRBV12-4 and TRBJ2-3; D may match TRBD1 or TRBD2 (5 bases each). Between the trimmed V and J ends, which lost 7 bases and 10 bases, there was a span of 24 bases. The CDR3 is made up of 15 amino acids. The CDR3 DNA is TGTGCCAGCACCAATACCAGGGACCTCCACGCGGCGCAGTATTTT. Translating it yields CASTNTRDLHAAQYF.

This chain connects TRBV2 to TRBJ2-1, with D perhaps TRBD2 (5 bases). V was trimmed by 10 bases and J by 5 bases, leaving 12 bases between them. The germline gives CDR1 SNHLY, CDR2 FYNNEI. The CDR3 has 12 amino acids. The CDR3 reads CAKRGRDNEQFF. The CDR3 DNA follows: TGTGCCAAACGAGGGAGAGACAATGAGCAGTTCTTC.

J is TRBJ2-5 and V is TRBV20-1; a possible D gene is TRBD2 (5 bases). V was cut by 2 bases and J by 5 bases, with 18 bases left in between. The CDR3 loop spans 15 amino acids. From germline, CDR1 is DFQATT and CDR2 SNEGSKA (reference sequence). CDR3 sequence (DNA): TGCAGTGCTAGACCCTTTCAGCGGAATATGGAGACCCAGTACTTC. Encoded protein: CSARPFQRNMETQYF.

This clonotype appeared a few times. The V gene is TRBV11-2, the J gene TRBJ2-1, with D maybe TRBD1 (5 bases). The CDR3 loop spans 16 amino acids. Germline V gene sequence: CDR1 SGHAT, CDR2 FQNNGV. Trimming shortened V by 5 bases and J by 0 bases, and 14 bases separated the two germline ends. The CDR3 loop reads CASSHTRGSSYNEQFF. In DNA form, the CDR3 reads TGTGCCAGCAGCCACACAAGGGGTAGCTCCTACAATGAGCAGTTCTTC.

This clonotype was counted only a few times. The chain employs TRBV29-1 and TRBJ2-5; D possibly corresponds to TRBD2 (6 bases). The V end lost 7 bases, the J end lost 1 base, and 13 bases lay between the germline ends. CDR1 is SQVTM and CDR2 is ANQGSEA in the germline V gene. The CDR3 is 13 amino acids. CDR3 nucleotide sequence: TGCAGCGCCGCGGGGACGGCCCAAGAGACCCAGTACTTC. Translation gives CSAAGTAQETQYF. Full variable domain (remainder filled in from reference TRBV29-1 and TRBJ2-5): SAVISQKPSRDICQRGTSLTIQCQVDSQVTMMFWYRQQPGQSLTLIATANQGSEATYESGFVIDKFPISRPNLTFSTLTVSNMSPEDSSIYLCSAAGTAQETQYFGPGTRLLVL.

The chain uses TRBV7-2 and TRBJ1-6, with D uncertain. V lost 5 bases and J lost 5, with 13 bases in between. This CDR3 spans 15 amino acids. In germline, CDR1 is SGHTA, CDR2 FQGNSA. The CDR3 DNA sequence: TGTGCCAGCAGCCCCGGGCCGAGGGATAATTCACCCCTCCACTTT. Residues: CASSPGPRDNSPLHF.

The chain is built from TRBV2 and TRBJ2-7; a possible D gene is TRBD2 (5 bases). Trimming left V 7 bases short and J 4 bases short, with 26 bases between. From germline, CDR1 is SNHLY and CDR2 FYNNEI. The CDR3 consists of 17 residues. The CDR3: CASKLAGFTEERYEQYF. The CDR3 DNA follows: TGTGCCAGCAAGCTTGCGGGCTTCACTGAGGAGCGATACGAGCAGTACTTC.

The rearrangement uses TRBV7-2 and TRBJ2-3; 11 bases align to TRBD2. Germline assignment: CDR1 SGHTA and CDR2 FQGNSA. CDR3 length equals 18 residues. Unmatched junction bases numbered 7, after V lost 2 bases and J lost 0 bases. The CDR3 sequence is CASSLYPSGGTSTDTQYF. The CDR3 coding sequence is TGTGCCAGCAGCTTATATCCTAGCGGGGGGACTAGCACAGATACGCAGTATTTT.

With respect to this clonotype: A much larger clone lies a single base off, so this may be a read error. The chain uses TRBV7-2 and TRBJ2-1, with a weak D call TRBD1 (6 bases). Trimming shortened V by 5 bases and J by 1 base, and 15 bases separated the two germline ends. CDR3 length: 16 amino acids. Germline V gene data show CDR1 as SGHTA and CDR2 as FQGNSA. The DNA of the CDR3 is TGTGCCAGCAGCCCCATAGCGAGGGGGTCCTACAATGAGCAGTTCTTC. Protein: CASSPIARGSYNEQFF.

This clonotype was counted a few times. V gene TRBV7-9 combines with J gene TRBJ1-1, with D unresolved. Trimming left V 2 bases short and J 1 base short, with 8 bases between. The CDR3 is made up of 14 amino acids. Germline V CDR1 and CDR2: SEHNR, FQNEAQ (reference sequence). The CDR3 here is CASSLIGKNTEAFF. The CDR3 DNA is TGTGCCAGCAGCTTAATTGGAAAGAACACTGAAGCTTTCTTT.

With respect to this clonotype: At one of its ends the junction is not consistent with the germline gene, which may arise from a read error. The chain joins TRBV6-6 to TRBJ1-1; D gene ambiguous. The CDR3 is 17 residues long. The V gene's germline CDR1 is MNHNY and CDR2 SVGAGI (reference sequence). CDR3 loop: CAGSYSIGSEVNTEAFF. In nucleotides, the CDR3 is TGTGCCGGCAGTTACTCGATCGGGTCAGAGGTGAACACTGAAGCTTTCTTT.

The V call is TRBV20-1, the J call TRBJ2-7, with D tentatively TRBD2 (5 bases). Gene TRBJ2-5 matches the end of the DNA better, so the J call may be wrong. The CDR3 totals 15 residues. Germline V gives CDR1 DFQATT, CDR2 SNEGSKA (reference sequence). The chain's CDR3 is CSARDSREGKETQYF. As DNA, the CDR3 is TGCAGTGCTAGAGACTCCCGGGAAGGCAAGGAGACCCAGTACTTC.

A few counts support this clonotype. The chain combines TRBV20-1 with TRBJ2-6; D not certain. This CDR3 contains 13 residues. The germline CDR1 and CDR2 sequences are DFQATT and SNEGSKA (reference sequence). Deletions cut 3 bases from V and 0 bases from J, with 3 bases between. The CDR3 spells CSARDSGANVLTF. The CDR3 nucleotides read TGCAGTGCTAGGGACTCTGGGGCCAACGTCCTGACTTTC.

This clonotype showed up just a few times. The CDR3 is CASSFLAGVWNEQFF. In nucleotides, the CDR3 is TGTGCCAGCAGCTTCCTAGCGGGAGTGTGGAATGAGCAGTTCTTC. This chain uses TRBV7-2 with TRBJ2-1, with 10 bases lining up with TRBD2. J was trimmed by 7 bases and V by 3 bases; bases with no gene match: 6. This CDR3 has 15 amino acids. Germline V gene sequence: CDR1 SGHTA, CDR2 FQGNSA.

The rearrangement links TRBV20-1 to TRBJ2-3; 9 positions agree with TRBD1. The CDR3 extends over 15 amino acids. J was trimmed by 4 bases and V by 1 base; bases with no gene match: 6. Germline values: CDR1 DFQATT, CDR2 SNEGSKA (reference sequence). CDR3 sequence (DNA): TGCAGTGCTAGAGGGGGGGGGACAGGGTCAGATACGCAGTATTTT. Protein: CSARGGGTGSDTQYF.

This clonotype was counted a few times. The CDR3 loop is CASSLKAGRGTQYF. In DNA, the CDR3 is TGTGCCAGCAGCTTAAAGGCGGGGCGGGGGACCCAGTACTTC. The chain combines TRBV7-2 with TRBJ2-5; maybe TRBD2 (6 bases). CDR3 length: 14 residues. V was clipped by 2 bases and J by 7 bases, with 14 bases between them. The germline gives CDR1 SGHTA, CDR2 FQGNSA.